Below are 20 T cell receptor beta chains sequenced from a single sample in a study of Graves' ophthalmopathy and Graves' hyperthyroidism. The study amplified TCR beta CDR3 regions using RNA transcripts. A first-round RT-PCR used HTBI primers, followed by a second-round multiplex PCR. TCRdb used MiXCR to reprocess the multiplex PCR reads, holding one entry per CDR3 protein. The sample has hundreds of thousands of distinct CDR3 sequences; 22% are singletons. The sample consisted of peripheral blood. The origin of the receptors is a woman aged 18-29 years with stable Graves' hyperthyroidism. Some clones in this sample may be carry-over from other donors' samples.

The V and J genes are TRBV6-1 and TRBJ1-2; 8 nucleotides agree with TRBD1. The CDR3 runs to 14 residues. V was clipped by 5 bases and J by 8 bases; unmatched bases: 10. The germline V gene encodes CDR1 MNHNS and CDR2 SASEGT. The CDR3 here is CASSKGQGVKGYTF. As DNA, the CDR3 is TGTGCCAGCAGTAAAGGACAGGGTGTAAAGGGCTACACCTTC.

With respect to this clonotype: With a much larger clone just one base away, this may be a read error. The chain uses TRBV7-2 and TRBJ2-5; D is possibly TRBD1 (6 bases). The CDR3 is made up of 13 amino acids. Germline CDR1 is SGHTA and CDR2 is FQGNSA. The CDR3 nucleotides read TGTGCCAGCAGCTTAGGGACAGTGGAGACCAAGTACTTC. It is translated as CASSLGTVETKYF.

A word on this clonotype: Given a much more abundant clone one base away, this may be a read error. The missing conserved phenylalanine or tryptophan at the end of this CDR3 makes a read error likely. V and J are TRBV27 and TRBJ2-6, with D possibly TRBD1 on 6 matching bases. This CDR3 comprises 16 residues. CDR1 is MNHEY and CDR2 is SMNVEV in the germline V gene (reference sequence). V was trimmed by 5 bases and J by 0 bases, leaving 11 bases between them. In DNA, the CDR3 is TGTGCCAGCAGTCCGGGACACCCCTCTGGGGCCAACGTCCTGACTGTC. Its protein is CASSPGHPSGANVLTV.

This clonotype has a handful of counts. The chain combines TRBV11-2 with TRBJ2-5; TRBD2 matches 8 bases. Losses at the gene ends were 0 bases for V and 4 bases for J; bases not matched to a gene: 10. Germline V gene data show CDR1 as SGHAT and CDR2 as FQNNGV. CDR3 length equals 17 residues. CDR3: CASSLDRGGGFTETQYF. CDR3 DNA sequence: TGTGCCAGCAGCTTAGATCGGGGGGGGGGCTTCACAGAGACCCAGTACTTC.

This clonotype was seen a single time. This rearrangement joins TRBV6-2 or TRBV6-3 to TRBJ2-7, with D unclear. The CDR3 length is 15 residues. The germline CDR1 and CDR2 sequences are MNHEY and SVGEGT. V was pared by 0 bases and J by 5 bases, with 14 bases between. The CDR3 loop reads CASSYSTGFMDEQYF. DNA for the CDR3: TGTGCCAGCAGTTACTCGACCGGATTTATGGACGAGCAGTACTTC.

This clonotype occurred many times. CDR3 coding DNA: TGTGCCTGGAGTGGAGCCGTGACGAATTCACCCCTCCACTTT. It translates to CAWSGAVTNSPLHF. The gene calls are TRBV30 and TRBJ1-6; D is ambiguous. The CDR3 is made up of 14 amino acids. V was shortened by 1 base and J by 7 bases, with 11 bases between the two germline ends. Germline V gene lookup returns CDR1 GTSNPN and CDR2 SVGIG (reference sequence).

This clonotype was detected many times. The V gene is TRBV27, the J gene TRBJ2-7; 7 positions match TRBD2. Germline V gene data show CDR1 as MNHEY and CDR2 as SMNVEV (reference sequence). CDR3 length: 14 amino acids. Losses at the gene ends were 1 base for V and 4 bases for J; bases not matched to a gene: 4. CDR3 in DNA: TGTGCCAGCAGTTTATTCTCTAGCGGATACGAGCAGTACTTC. This codes for CASSLFSSGYEQYF.

The chain combines TRBV9 with TRBJ2-3; D call uncertain. V lost 0 bases and J 0 bases, leaving 8 bases between the germline ends. In germline, CDR1 is SGDLS, CDR2 YYNGEE. This CDR3 has 15 residues. The CDR3 spells CASSVGQASTDTQYF. The CDR3 nucleotides read TGTGCCAGCAGCGTAGGTCAGGCAAGCACAGATACGCAGTATTTT.

The chain is built from TRBV10-3 and TRBJ2-7; TRBD2 is a possible D gene (5 bases). The germline V gene encodes CDR1 ENHRY and CDR2 SYGVKD. The CDR3 is 14 residues long. V lost 6 bases and J 6 bases, leaving 18 bases between the germline ends. CDR3 coding DNA: TGTGCCATCAGCCCCAAAGTTAGCGCTTCCGAGCAGTACTTC. It encodes CAISPKVSASEQYF.

This clonotype appeared a few times. This sequence joins TRBV10-3 and TRBJ2-7; 9 bases line up with TRBD1. The J segment lost 6 bases and the V segment lost 10 bases, leaving 10 bases of the junction unmatched. Germline loops: CDR1 ENHRY, CDR2 SYGVKD. The CDR3 has 13 residues. The CDR3 DNA reads TGTGCCACCAGAGGGGGACAGGGATTCGAGCAGTACTTC. Translating it yields CATRGGQGFEQYF.

There are many counts of this clonotype. The chain carries TRBV12-3 or TRBV12-4 and TRBJ1-1; TRBD1 matches at 10 bases. This CDR3 is 14 amino acids long. The ends lost 5 bases at V and 6 bases at J; junction bases unmatched: 6. CDR3 amino acids: CASSKTGGVAEAFF. DNA of the CDR3: TGTGCCAGCAGTAAGACAGGGGGCGTCGCTGAAGCTTTCTTT.

This clonotype was recorded many times. The chain couples TRBV30 to TRBJ2-2, with D unclear. V shed 8 bases and J shed 1 base, with 14 bases lying between them. Germline CDR1 GTSNPN, CDR2 SVGIG (reference sequence). The CDR3 is 14 residues long. CDR3 bases: TGTGCCCGAGCCCCGGCAGAGAACACCGGGGAGCTGTTTTTT. Residues: CARAPAENTGELFF.

This clonotype turned up a few times. CDR3 loop: CAWSAGPLDGNGYTF. The CDR3 DNA reads TGTGCCTGGAGTGCCGGGCCCCTGGACGGGAATGGCTACACCTTC. This rearrangement joins TRBV30 to TRBJ1-2; D not resolved. V lost 1 base and J 6 bases, leaving 18 bases between the germline ends. Per germline, CDR1 GTSNPN and CDR2 SVGIG (reference sequence). The CDR3 contains 15 residues.

The V and J genes are TRBV6-1 and TRBJ1-5; 7 nucleotides align to TRBD1. V lost 3 bases, J lost 0 bases, and 5 bases stayed unmatched. This CDR3 is built from 16 residues. Germline CDR1 MNHNS, CDR2 SASEGT. CDR3 in DNA: TGTGCCAGCAGTGAGCGGGACAGCTTTAGCAATCAGCCCCAGCATTTT. Translating it yields CASSERDSFSNQPQHF.

This clonotype was observed at least ten times. The chain employs TRBV28 and TRBJ2-2; D ambiguous. The CDR3 has 13 residues. Germline-derived CDR1 and CDR2 are MDHEN and SYDVKM. Trimming stripped 1 base from V and 5 bases from J, with 5 bases between. CDR3 in amino acids: CASSLFQTGELFF. In DNA form, the CDR3 reads TGTGCCAGCAGTTTATTCCAAACCGGGGAGCTGTTTTTT.

This clonotype was observed at least ten times. V and J are TRBV2 and TRBJ2-2; 9 bases are a match to TRBD1. J was trimmed by 1 base and V by 3 bases; bases with no gene match: 0. Germline V gene sequence: CDR1 SNHLY, CDR2 FYNNEI. This CDR3 has 15 amino acids. CDR3 sequence reads: CASSEDRGNTGELFF. In nucleotides, the CDR3 is TGTGCCAGCAGTGAGGACAGGGGGAACACCGGGGAGCTGTTTTTT.

This clonotype appeared many times. This chain connects TRBV12-3 or TRBV12-4 to TRBJ1-1; D unclear. This CDR3 region has 15 residues. V was cut by 5 bases and J by 1 base, with 14 bases left in between. The CDR3, as DNA: TGTGCCAGCAGTGCCTTAATCCCGGGGAACACTGAAGCTTTCTTT. It specifies CASSALIPGNTEAFF.

This chain joins TRBV10-3 and TRBJ1-6, with TRBD1 matching over 8 bases. The germline V gene encodes CDR1 ENHRY and CDR2 SYGVKD. Germline trimming cut 7 bases from V and 8 bases from J; bases unmatched to any gene: 4. The CDR3 spans 13 residues. The CDR3 coding sequence is TGTGCCATCAAAACAGGGGGAGATTCACCCCTCCACTTT. This codes for CAIKTGGDSPLHF.

The CDR3 spells CASGKDGGYTF. CDR3 nucleotide sequence: TGCGCCAGCGGCAAAGACGGCGGCTACACCTTC. V usage is TRBV5-1 and J usage is TRBJ1-2; D is unclear. The CDR3 spans 11 residues. From germline, CDR1 is SGHRS and CDR2 YFSETQ. The V end was cut by 7 bases, the J end by 8 bases, with 12 bases between.

This clonotype was counted only a few times. This rearrangement joins TRBV20-1 to TRBJ2-2; TRBD2 matches 9 bases. V lost 5 bases, J lost 2 bases, and 6 bases stayed unmatched. CDR1 and CDR2 (germline): DFQATT, SNEGSKA (reference sequence). The length of the CDR3 is 15 residues. DNA for the CDR3: TGCAGTGCTCGACTAGCGGCATCTAACACCGGGGAGCTGTTTTTT. Protein product: CSARLAASNTGELFF.